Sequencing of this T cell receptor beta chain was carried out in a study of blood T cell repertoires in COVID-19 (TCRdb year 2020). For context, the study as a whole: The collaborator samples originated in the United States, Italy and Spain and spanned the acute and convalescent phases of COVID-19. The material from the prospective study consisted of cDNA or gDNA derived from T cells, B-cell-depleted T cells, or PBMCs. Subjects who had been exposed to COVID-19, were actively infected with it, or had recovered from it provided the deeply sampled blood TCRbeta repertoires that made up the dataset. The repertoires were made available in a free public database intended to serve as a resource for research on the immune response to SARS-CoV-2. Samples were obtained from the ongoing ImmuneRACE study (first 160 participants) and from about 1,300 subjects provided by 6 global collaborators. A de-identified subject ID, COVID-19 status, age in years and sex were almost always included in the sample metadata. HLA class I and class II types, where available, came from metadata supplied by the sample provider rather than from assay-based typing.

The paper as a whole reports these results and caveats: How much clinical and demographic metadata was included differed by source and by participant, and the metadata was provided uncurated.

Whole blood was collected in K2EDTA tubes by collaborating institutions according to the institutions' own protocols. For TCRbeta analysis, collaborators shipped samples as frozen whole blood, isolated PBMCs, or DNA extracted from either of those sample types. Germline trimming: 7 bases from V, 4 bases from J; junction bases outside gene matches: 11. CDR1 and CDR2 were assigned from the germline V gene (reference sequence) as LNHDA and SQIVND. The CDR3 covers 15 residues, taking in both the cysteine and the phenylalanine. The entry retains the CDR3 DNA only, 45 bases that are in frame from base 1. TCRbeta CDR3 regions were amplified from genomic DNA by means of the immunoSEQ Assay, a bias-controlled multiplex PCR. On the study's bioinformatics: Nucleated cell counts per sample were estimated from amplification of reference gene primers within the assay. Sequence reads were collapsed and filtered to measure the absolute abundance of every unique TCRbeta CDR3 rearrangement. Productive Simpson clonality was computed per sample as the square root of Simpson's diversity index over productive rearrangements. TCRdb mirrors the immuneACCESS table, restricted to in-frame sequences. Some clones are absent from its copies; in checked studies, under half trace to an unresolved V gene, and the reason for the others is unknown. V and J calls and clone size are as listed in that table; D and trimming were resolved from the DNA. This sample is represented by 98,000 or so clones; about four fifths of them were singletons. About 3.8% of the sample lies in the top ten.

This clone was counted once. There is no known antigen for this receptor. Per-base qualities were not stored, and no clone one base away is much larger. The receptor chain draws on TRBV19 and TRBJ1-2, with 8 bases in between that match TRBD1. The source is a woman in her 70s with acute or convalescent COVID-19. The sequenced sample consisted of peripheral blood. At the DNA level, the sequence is TGTGCCAGTACACCGGGTCAGGGGGCGGTCTATGGCTACACCTTC. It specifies CASTPGQGAVYGYTF.